This T cell receptor (beta chain) comes out of a study of Tregs in tolerant kidney transplant recipients (dated by TCRdb to between 2018 and 2020). Concerning the study at large: The transplants used related donors with nonmyeloablative bone marrow transplantation, and mixed chimerism in the human trials was transient. Before combined kidney and bone marrow transplantation, this study identified donor-specific regulatory T cells using TCRbeta sequencing and then followed those same cells after transplant.

For TCRbeta CDR3 sequencing, genomic DNA was extracted from sorted cells using the QIAGEN DNeasy Blood and Tissue Kit. High-throughput TCRbeta CDR3 sequencing, including PCR amplification with bias correction and internal controls, was performed commercially through immunoSEQ. Per the source publication's procedure: Unique productive TCRbeta sequences were defined by CDR3 nucleotide sequence where primers matched, otherwise by CDR3 amino acid sequence with Vbeta and Jbeta genes. To correct for sorting error, sequences found in more than one sorted population at a frequency ratio of 2:1 or less were discarded, and the remaining shared sequences were assigned to the population with the higher frequency. Donor-reactive sequences were defined as at least 5-fold expanded in CFSE-low cells versus unstimulated cells, with frequency of at least 0.01% in CFSE-low cells. Jensen-Shannon divergence, calculated on the top 100 TCRbeta sequences ranked by frequency, was used to quantify repertoire divergence. When a sample had multiple sequencing runs, each run was corrected for sorting error separately and the runs were then pooled. TCRdb's version of the immuneACCESS table is confined to in-frame rearrangements and falls short of the full clone set. An unresolved V gene accounts for under half of the shortfall where checked; the remainder is of unknown origin. V, J and clone size reflect that table, while D and trimming were determined from the DNA. The table for this sample lists about 94,000 clones; 93% of them were counted only once. Together, the top ten hold approximately 0.48% of the sample.

The time point label on this specimen signifies: blood sample drawn before combined kidney and bone marrow transplant. Thawed PBMCs were FACS-sorted into unstimulated Tregs (CD4+CD25+CD127-), CD4+ non-Tregs (CD4+CD25-), CD4 cells and CD8 cells. The patients were a handful of recipients of combined kidney and bone marrow transplants from the ITN036ST trial, and samples were available only for these trial subjects. Healthy control blood was processed by Ficoll density gradient to PBMCs and cryopreserved; patient PBMCs were collected before and after transplant. Of note for this clone: No antigen is known for it. Nothing much larger sits one base from this clone, and base qualities are not available.

The study at large found these results: Expanding Tregs with activated donor B cells appeared to identify the most biologically relevant and donor-specific TCRbeta repertoire. Because the study included only a small number of patients, the results must be confirmed in larger populations and under other immunosuppression protocols. Biological reproducibility was not examined directly, but technical replication error appeared to be minimal. For some patients the PCR primers changed over time, which made it impossible to compare the samples from those patients at the nucleotide level. Donor-specific Treg expansion exceeded global Treg expansion in tolerant patients, suggesting antigen-driven rather than nonspecific expansion.

CDR1 and CDR2 are drawn from the germline V gene (reference sequence): LNHDA, SQIVND. From cysteine to phenylalanine, the CDR3 is 15 amino acids long. Only the CDR3 part of the read is kept: 45 bases, read in frame from the first base. Between the V and J ends, shortened by 3 bases and 5 bases respectively, the junction contains 15 bases. The sample was CD4+ T cells from blood, taken before the transplant. The TCR comes from a human donor who received a combined kidney and bone marrow transplant. Here the chain combines TRBV19 and TRBJ2-3; tentative D gene TRBD2, with 6 bases matching. The CDR3 corresponds to CASSMRPSALDTQYF. The base sequence is TGTGCCAGTAGTATGAGACCTAGCGCTTTAGATACGCAGTATTTT.